A selection of T cell receptor beta chains follows, all from one sample in a study of blood T cells in healthy people across ages. TCRdb processed the 5' RACE reads anew with MiXCR; each CDR3 protein has one entry. The data contain about 930,000 distinct CDR3 sequences, roughly 28% of them singletons. The same specimen was also included in a second study, on T cells of mothers and their children.

Sequencing was carried out using blood. The origin of the receptors is a woman between 40 and 50 years old in good health. Each CDR3 is given with its conserved first and last residue. A D gene is named only where the DNA matches it firmly. A row's size may be missing; if present it is once, few, many or a size class.

j_call: TRBJ2-6
clone_size: many
d_call: NA
v_call: TRBV6-2/TRBV6-3
cdr3_aa: CASRYGVNFGANVLTF
cdr3_nt: TGTGCCAGCAGGTACGGGGTTAACTTTGGGGCCAACGTCCTGACTTTC

j_call: TRBJ1-1
clone_size: NA
d_call: NA
v_call: TRBV7-3
cdr3_aa: CASSLTGAPLGEAFF
cdr3_nt: TGTGCCAGCAGCTTAACGGGGGCACCCCTCGGTGAAGCTTTCTTT

j_call: TRBJ2-4
clone_size: many
d_call: NA
v_call: TRBV11-2
cdr3_aa: CASSSTPELNIQYF
cdr3_nt: TGTGCCAGCAGCTCCACCCCGGAGCTAAACATTCAGTACTTC

j_call: TRBJ2-5
clone_size: NA
d_call: NA
v_call: TRBV21-1
cdr3_aa: CASSPQASSDRAFQETQYF
cdr3_nt: TGTGCCAGCAGCCCCCAAGCCTCCTCGGACAGGGCCTTCCAAGAGACCCAGTACTTC

j_call: TRBJ2-1
clone_size: NA
d_call: NA
v_call: TRBV27
cdr3_aa: CASSSRPTPNNEQFF
cdr3_nt: TGTGCCAGCAGCTCGAGACCGACACCAAACAATGAGCAGTTCTTC

j_call: TRBJ2-1
clone_size: NA
d_call: NA
v_call: TRBV9
cdr3_aa: CASSVGPRGSSYNEQFF
cdr3_nt: TGTGCCAGCAGCGTAGGTCCGCGGGGAAGCTCCTACAATGAGCAGTTCTTC

j_call: TRBJ1-2
clone_size: once
d_call: NA
v_call: TRBV19
cdr3_aa: CASSSGGVSYGYTF
cdr3_nt: TGTGCCAGTAGTAGTGGCGGGGTGTCCTATGGCTACACCTTC

j_call: TRBJ2-5
clone_size: few
d_call: NA
v_call: TRBV20-1
cdr3_aa: CSAPTASFRQYF
cdr3_nt: TGCAGTGCCCCCACCGCTAGCTTCCGACAGTACTTC

j_call: TRBJ2-1
clone_size: NA
d_call: NA
v_call: TRBV28
cdr3_aa: CASMTSGGSYTEQFF
cdr3_nt: TGTGCCAGCATGACATCCGGGGGATCCTACACTGAGCAGTTCTTC

j_call: TRBJ1-2
clone_size: NA
d_call: TRBD1
v_call: TRBV6-1
cdr3_aa: CASNGQGAWFGGYTF
cdr3_nt: TGTGCCAGCAATGGACAGGGGGCCTGGTTTGGTGGCTACACCTTC

j_call: TRBJ1-2
clone_size: many
d_call: NA
v_call: TRBV12-3/TRBV12-4
cdr3_aa: CASSSGHYGYTF
cdr3_nt: TGTGCCAGCAGCTCGGGACACTATGGCTACACCTTC

j_call: TRBJ2-1
clone_size: NA
d_call: TRBD2
v_call: TRBV7-8
cdr3_aa: CASSLSSGYKNEQFF
cdr3_nt: TGTGCCAGCAGCTTGTCTAGCGGGTATAAAAATGAGCAGTTCTTC

j_call: TRBJ1-1
clone_size: NA
d_call: TRBD1
v_call: TRBV6-5
cdr3_aa: CASRDRLATEAFF
cdr3_nt: TGTGCCAGCAGGGACAGGTTGGCCACTGAAGCTTTCTTT

j_call: TRBJ2-7
clone_size: many
d_call: TRBD1
v_call: TRBV5-1
cdr3_aa: CASSFKSGTGDSYEQYF
cdr3_nt: TGCGCCAGCAGCTTTAAGTCCGGGACAGGGGACTCCTACGAGCAGTACTTC

j_call: TRBJ2-7
clone_size: few
d_call: NA
v_call: TRBV7-9
cdr3_aa: CASSFIGGQFYEQYF
cdr3_nt: TGTGCCAGCAGCTTCATCGGGGGACAGTTCTACGAGCAGTACTTC

j_call: TRBJ1-1
clone_size: many
d_call: NA
v_call: TRBV5-6
cdr3_aa: CASSLAGVTEAFF
cdr3_nt: TGTGCCAGCAGCTTAGCAGGGGTCACTGAAGCTTTCTTT

j_call: TRBJ2-4
clone_size: many
d_call: TRBD2
v_call: TRBV28
cdr3_aa: CASSLWASGASGNIQYF
cdr3_nt: TGTGCCAGCAGTTTATGGGCTAGCGGGGCCTCCGGGAACATTCAGTACTTC

j_call: TRBJ1-2
clone_size: many
d_call: NA
v_call: TRBV20-1
cdr3_aa: CSARAGTDYGYTF
cdr3_nt: TGCAGTGCTAGAGCCGGGACGGACTATGGCTACACCTTC

j_call: TRBJ2-1
clone_size: many
d_call: NA
v_call: TRBV5-1
cdr3_aa: CASSHSDAPPANEQFF
cdr3_nt: TGCGCCAGCAGCCACAGTGACGCGCCTCCGGCCAATGAGCAGTTCTTC